The 20 T cell receptor beta chains listed next were all sequenced from one sample in a study of cytomegalovirus exposure and HLA in healthy donors (dated by TCRdb to the late 2010s). The library came from the immunoSEQ multiplex PCR assay. Sourced from immuneACCESS, this table was stored by TCRdb with only in-frame sequences that have V and J called. A share of the clones is absent; for the studies checked, an unresolved V gene accounts for under half, and the remainder has no known explanation. Within this sample are approximately 46,000 clones, with 93% of them counted one time only. More than 2% of the sample is taken by the ten largest. Sequenced input: PBMCs. Receptor source: a woman between 18 and 30 years old in good health and CMV-seronegative.

This clone was seen only once. The gene calls are TRBV28 and TRBJ2-1; D perhaps matches TRBD1 (5 bases). The CDR3 spans 15 residues. Germline V gives CDR1 MDHEN, CDR2 SYDVKM. V was cut by 7 bases and J by 0 bases, with 13 bases left in between. The CDR3 here is CASIGPGISYNEQFF. The CDR3 DNA is TGTGCCAGCATAGGGCCAGGGATCTCCTACAATGAGCAGTTCTTC. The variable domain in full, with the rest retrieved from reference TRBV28 and TRBJ2-1, is DVKVTQSSRYLVKRTGEKVFLECVQDMDHENMFWYRQDPGLGLRLIYFSYDVKMKEKGDIPEGYSVSREKKERFSLILESASTNQTSMYLCASIGPGISYNEQFFGPGTRLTVL.

The chain has TRBV5-4 and TRBJ1-1; D is unclear. The CDR3 covers 15 residues. CDR1 and CDR2 from the germline V gene are SGHNT and YYREEE (reference sequence). Trimming removed 2 bases at V and 5 bases at J, with 16 bases between. Here the CDR3 DNA reads TGTGCCAGCAGCTTTCAGTATGGGAGGCAGACTGAAGCTTTCTTT. Residues: CASSFQYGRQTEAFF.

This clone was seen only a few times. This chain uses TRBV28 with TRBJ1-6; D is perhaps TRBD1 (5 bases). Deletions cut 8 bases from V and 13 bases from J, with 9 bases between. The CDR3 length is 10 residues. From germline, CDR1 is MDHEN and CDR2 SYDVKM. The CDR3 DNA is TGTGCCAGCGGAGCAGGGCCCCTCCACTTT. Translation gives CASGAGPLHF.

This chain joins TRBV5-6 and TRBJ2-1; 8 nucleotides match TRBD2. Germline lookup yields CDR1 SGHDT and CDR2 YYEEEE. J gave up 7 bases and V 4 bases, and 1 base lay outside the gene matches. The CDR3 length is 12 residues. CDR3 DNA sequence: TGTGCCAGCAGCCGACTAGCGAATGAGCAGTTCTTC. It specifies CASSRLANEQFF.

The chain links TRBV14 to TRBJ2-7; the D is unclear. CDR1 is SGHDN and CDR2 is FVKESK in the germline V gene. Between the trimmed V and J ends, which lost 1 base and 0 bases, there was a span of 7 bases. The CDR3 loop spans 14 amino acids. The CDR3 nucleotides are TGTGCCAGCAGCCAAGTCGGGTACTCCTACGAGCAGTACTTC. Its translation: CASSQVGYSYEQYF.

The sample holds one count of this clone. This chain links TRBV7-2 with TRBJ2-6; D is perhaps TRBD1 (8 bases). The ends were cut back, 1 base at V and 4 bases at J, with 14 bases in the middle. The CDR3 has 17 amino acids. Germline-derived CDR1 and CDR2 are SGHTA and FQGNSA. CDR3 sequence: CASSLDTGGAGANVLTF. In DNA form, the CDR3 reads TGTGCCAGCAGCTTAGATACAGGGGGGGCCGGGGCCAACGTCCTGACTTTC.

The chain is built from TRBV19 and TRBJ2-3; 9 bases fit TRBD2. Germline trimming cut 4 bases from V and 3 bases from J; bases unmatched to any gene: 5. The germline V gene has CDR1 LNHDA and CDR2 SQIVND (reference sequence). The CDR3 is made up of 15 amino acids. Here the CDR3 DNA reads TGTGCCAGTAGTAGTAGCGGGAGTAGGACAGATACGCAGTATTTT. This gives the protein CASSSSGSRTDTQYF. Full variable domain (rest looked up from reference TRBV19 and TRBJ2-3): DGGITQSPKYLFRKEGQNVTLSCEQNLNHDAMYWYRQDPGQGLRLIYYSQIVNDFQKGDIAEGYSVSREKKESFPLTVTSAQKNPTAFYLCASSSSGSRTDTQYFGPGTRLTVL.

This chain's CDR3 is CASSEASGYTF. CDR3 coding DNA: TGTGCCAGCAGTGAAGCTAGCGGCTACACCTTC. The gene calls are TRBV6-1 and TRBJ1-2; D unclear. Trimming stripped 0 bases from V and 8 bases from J, with 4 bases between. Germline V gene lookup returns CDR1 MNHNS and CDR2 SASEGT. The CDR3 loop spans 11 amino acids.

This rearrangement joins TRBV18 to TRBJ1-3; weak D call: TRBD1 (5 bases). Germline V CDR1 and CDR2: KGHSH, LQKENI. V was pared by 0 bases and J by 6 bases, with 9 bases between. The CDR3 runs 14 residues. The CDR3 region is CASSPPTGQNTIYF. CDR3 bases: TGTGCCAGCTCACCACCTACAGGACAAAACACCATATATTTT.

This clone was seen once. The chain combines TRBV28 with TRBJ1-3, with D possibly being TRBD1 (5 bases). This CDR3 has 14 residues. Germline-derived CDR1 and CDR2 are MDHEN and SYDVKM. V was pared by 6 bases and J by 5 bases, with 14 bases between. CDR3 nucleotide sequence: TGTGCCAGCAGGCAGGGTTTTTCAAGAAACACCATATATTTT. Residues: CASRQGFSRNTIYF.

The rearrangement links TRBV25-1 to TRBJ2-7, with 9 bases lining up with TRBD1. There are 16 residues in the CDR3. V lost 4 bases, J lost 6 bases, and 13 bases stayed unmatched. Germline loops: CDR1 MGHDK, CDR2 SYGVNS. CDR3 loop: CASSGRRGQGSPEQYF. In DNA, the CDR3 is TGTGCCAGCAGTGGCCGTAGGGGACAGGGATCCCCCGAGCAGTACTTC.

CDR3 residues: CASSLLSGRAGLNEQFF. The DNA of the CDR3 is TGTGCCAGCAGCTTACTTAGCGGGAGGGCGGGCCTCAATGAGCAGTTCTTC. This sequence joins TRBV7-3 and TRBJ2-1, with TRBD2 matching over 11 bases. The CDR3 totals 17 residues. Germline V gene data show CDR1 as SGHTA and CDR2 as FQGTGA. V was clipped by 2 bases and J by 6 bases; unmatched bases: 9.

This chain links TRBV19 with TRBJ1-5, with 9 bases that match TRBD1. This CDR3 is built from 16 residues. Germline V CDR1 and CDR2: LNHDA, SQIVND (reference sequence). With V trimmed by 5 bases and J by 1 base, 6 bases remained unmatched. CDR3 sequence (DNA): TGTGCCAGTAGTCCCTGGACAGGGGTAAGCAATCAGCCCCAGCATTTT. This encodes CASSPWTGVSNQPQHF.

V gene TRBV7-9 combines with J gene TRBJ1-5; D is perhaps TRBD1 (5 bases). Germline CDR1 is SEHNR and CDR2 is FQNEAQ (reference sequence). Trimming cost V 4 bases and J 15 bases, with 13 bases left between them. CDR3 length equals 11 residues. The CDR3 DNA is TGTGCCAGCAGCTCGGGGGACCTCTTGCATTTT. It translates to CASSSGDLLHF.

This clone appeared a single time. The chain recombines TRBV7-9 with TRBJ2-1; 10 nucleotides agree with TRBD2. This CDR3 has 16 amino acids. With V trimmed by 5 bases and J by 7 bases, 11 bases remained unmatched. Germline CDR1 SEHNR, CDR2 FQNEAQ (reference sequence). CDR3 amino acids: CASSGSGAGGLNEQFF. In DNA form, the CDR3 reads TGTGCCAGCAGCGGATCGGGAGCGGGGGGGCTGAATGAGCAGTTCTTC.

This sequence joins TRBV5-4 and TRBJ1-2; 7 bases map to TRBD1. The junction had 7 bases not matched to a gene; V was cut back by 3 bases and J by 8 bases. Germline V gene sequence: CDR1 SGHNT, CDR2 YYREEE (reference sequence). CDR3 length: 13 amino acids. CDR3 nucleotide sequence: TGTGCCAGCAGCTCAGACAGGGTAGGCGGCTACACCTTC. Translating gives CASSSDRVGGYTF.

The chain has TRBV2 and TRBJ2-7; no firm D call. Trimming removed 4 bases at V and 2 bases at J, with 6 bases between. Per the germline V gene, CDR1 is SNHLY and CDR2 is FYNNEI. CDR3 length: 12 amino acids. The CDR3 spells CASSAQTYEQYF. CDR3 DNA: TGTGCCAGCAGTGCACAGACCTACGAGCAGTACTTC.

J is TRBJ2-7 and V is TRBV7-2; 10 bases are a match to TRBD1. The J segment lost 6 bases and the V segment lost 2 bases, leaving 13 bases of the junction unmatched. This CDR3 contains 17 residues. Germline CDR1 is SGHTA and CDR2 is FQGNSA. The CDR3 region is CASSLISGQGPGSEQYF. The CDR3 DNA reads TGTGCCAGCAGCTTAATTTCGGGACAGGGGCCGGGGAGCGAGCAGTACTTC.

This chain joins TRBV28 and TRBJ2-2; 7 bases align to TRBD2. The CDR3 has 17 residues. Per germline, CDR1 MDHEN and CDR2 SYDVKM. V gave up 3 bases and J gave up 0 bases; unmatched junction bases: 7. The CDR3 nucleotides read TGTGCCAGCAGTTTTGGGGGGAGCGGGGCGAACACCGGGGAGCTGTTTTTT. Amino acid sequence: CASSFGGSGANTGELFF.

The chain joins TRBV7-8 to TRBJ2-5; 7 nucleotides align to TRBD1. The CDR3 consists of 15 residues. The V gene's germline CDR1 is SGHVS and CDR2 FQNEAQ. The ends lost 3 bases at V and 7 bases at J; junction bases unmatched: 11. The CDR3 nucleotides read TGTGCCAGCAGCTTCGGGACAGCACCAGGGGGGACCCAGTACTTC. Its translation is CASSFGTAPGGTQYF.